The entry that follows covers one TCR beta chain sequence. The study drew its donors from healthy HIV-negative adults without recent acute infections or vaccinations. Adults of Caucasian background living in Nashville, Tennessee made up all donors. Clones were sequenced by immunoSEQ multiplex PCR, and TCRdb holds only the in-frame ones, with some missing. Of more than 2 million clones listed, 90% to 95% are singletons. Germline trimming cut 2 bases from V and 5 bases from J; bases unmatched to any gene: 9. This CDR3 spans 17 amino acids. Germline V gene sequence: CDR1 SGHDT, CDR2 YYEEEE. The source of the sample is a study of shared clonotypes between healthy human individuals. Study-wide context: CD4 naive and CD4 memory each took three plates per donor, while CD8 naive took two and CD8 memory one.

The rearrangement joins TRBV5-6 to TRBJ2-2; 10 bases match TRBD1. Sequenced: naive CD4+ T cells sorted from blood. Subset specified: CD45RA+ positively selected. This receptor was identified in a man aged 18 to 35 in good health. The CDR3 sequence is CASSFTGTGVKTGELFF. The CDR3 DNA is TGTGCCAGCAGCTTCACCGGGACAGGGGTAAAAACCGGGGAGCTGTTTTTT.